Sequencing of this TCR beta chain was carried out in a study of blood T cell repertoires in COVID-19. V lost 5 bases and J lost 7, with 11 bases in between. The germline gives CDR1 SEHNR, CDR2 FQNEAQ (reference sequence). The CDR3 sequence is 13 residues long. Clones were sequenced by immunoSEQ multiplex PCR, and TCRdb holds only the in-frame ones, with some missing. Of some 100,000 clones in the sample, 88% were seen once. This clonotype was sampled from a woman of 80 years or more with active COVID-19. V is TRBV7-9 and J is TRBJ1-4, with D uncertain. The sample comprised peripheral blood. The CDR3 DNA reads TGTGCCAGCAGCCGGGATAATGGTGAAAAACTGTTTTTT. This gives the protein CASSRDNGEKLFF.